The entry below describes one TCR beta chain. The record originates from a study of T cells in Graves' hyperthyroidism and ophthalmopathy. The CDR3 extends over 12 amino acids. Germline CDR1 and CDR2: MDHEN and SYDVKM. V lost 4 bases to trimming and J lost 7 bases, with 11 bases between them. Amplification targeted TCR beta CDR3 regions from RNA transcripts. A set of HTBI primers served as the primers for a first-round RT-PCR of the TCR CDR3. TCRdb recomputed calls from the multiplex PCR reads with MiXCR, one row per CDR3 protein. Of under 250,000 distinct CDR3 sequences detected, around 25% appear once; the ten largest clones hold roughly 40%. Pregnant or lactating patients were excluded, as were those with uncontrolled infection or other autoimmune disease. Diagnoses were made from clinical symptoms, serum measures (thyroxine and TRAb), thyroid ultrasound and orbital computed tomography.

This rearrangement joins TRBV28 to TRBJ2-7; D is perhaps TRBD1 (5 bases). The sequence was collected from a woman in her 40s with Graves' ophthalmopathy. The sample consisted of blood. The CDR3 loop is CASSSYRWEQYF. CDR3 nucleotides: TGTGCCAGCAGTTCATACAGGTGGGAGCAGTACTTC.